What follows are 26 T cell receptor beta chains derived from one specimen sequenced in a study of Ad26.COV2.S vaccination and SARS-CoV-2 variants (dated by TCRdb to about 2021). Read against the paper, the sample's treatment or condition label means: roughly 19 received Ad26.COV2.S at low or high dose, single or two shots; five or six received placebo; per-sample allocation not given. Repertoires of vaccine and placebo recipients were sequenced from samples taken on day 63 after the first injection. The library was built by means of the immunoSEQ multiplex PCR assay. The source is immuneACCESS, and TCRdb retained only in-frame sequences with V and J called. Part of the clones is not carried over; for the studies checked, unresolved V genes explain less than half of this, and the remainder is unexplained. In all, the sample holds roughly 390,000 clones, and approximately 90% of those were seen once. 3.5% of the sample comes from the top ten.

The sample consisted of peripheral blood, taken in a trial of Ad26.COV2.S vaccine versus placebo. These receptors were collected from a person aged 18-60 years who received the Ad26.COV2.S COVID-19 vaccine or a placebo.

The J gene is TRBJ1-4, the V gene TRBV30, with TRBD1 identical over 9 bases. The CDR3 runs 14 residues. Germline CDR1 is GTSNPN and CDR2 is SVGIG (reference sequence). Germline trimming cut 0 bases from V and 10 bases from J; bases unmatched to any gene: 6. The CDR3 here is CAWSVQDRGLKLFF. The CDR3 DNA sequence: TGTGCCTGGAGTGTACAGGACAGGGGCTTAAAACTGTTTTTT.

This chain links TRBV9 with TRBJ2-1, with 12 bases that match TRBD2. With V trimmed by 3 bases and J by 7 bases, 11 bases remained unmatched. The CDR3 runs 17 residues. Germline V gene lookup returns CDR1 SGDLS and CDR2 YYNGEE. CDR3 bases: TGTGCCAGCAGCGAGCCTAGCGGGGGGGCCACGGGGAATGAGCAGTTCTTC. It yields the protein CASSEPSGGATGNEQFF.

This chain connects TRBV30 to TRBJ2-2, with 7 bases lining up with TRBD2. CDR3 length equals 13 residues. In germline, CDR1 is GTSNPN, CDR2 SVGIG (reference sequence). With 3 bases clipped from V and 5 bases from J, the junction kept 3 bases outside the gene matches. This CDR3 is CAWRAGGTGELFF. CDR3 DNA sequence: TGTGCCTGGAGAGCCGGGGGGACCGGGGAGCTGTTTTTT.

The chain is built from TRBV7-2 and TRBJ2-4; D possibly corresponds to TRBD1 (6 bases). Per germline, CDR1 SGHTA and CDR2 FQGNSA. Trimming shortened V by 4 bases and J by 8 bases, and 15 bases separated the two germline ends. This CDR3 comprises 14 residues. The CDR3 reads CASSWRQVSDIQYF. The CDR3 DNA reads TGTGCCAGCAGCTGGCGACAGGTTTCGGACATTCAGTACTTC.

V and J are TRBV4-3 and TRBJ1-1, with TRBD1 as a possible D gene (6 bases). The germline gives CDR1 LGHNA, CDR2 YSLEER. This CDR3 has 14 residues. V dropped 0 bases and J dropped 6 bases, with 11 bases sitting between them. The CDR3 sequence: CASSQDRGGPEAFF. CDR3 coding DNA: TGCGCCAGCAGCCAAGACAGGGGAGGGCCTGAAGCTTTCTTT.

The chain couples TRBV15 to TRBJ2-6, with D possibly matching TRBD2 (6 bases). CDR3 length: 16 amino acids. The V end was cut by 1 base, the J end by 0 bases, with 7 bases between. Germline CDR1 is LNHNV and CDR2 is YYDKDF (reference sequence). CDR3 loop: CATSRGRGSGANVLTF. The CDR3 region has the DNA TGTGCCACCAGCAGAGGGAGGGGCTCTGGGGCCAACGTCCTGACTTTC.

This clone was detected a few times. The chain employs TRBV19 and TRBJ2-3; TRBD1 agrees at 9 bases. The V segment lost 6 bases and the J segment 4 bases; nucleotides outside the gene matches: 11. CDR1 is LNHDA, CDR2 SQIVND, per germline (reference sequence). This CDR3 has 16 amino acids. The CDR3, as DNA: TGTGCCAGTAGATCCGGGACAGGGAGGTCGGCAGATACGCAGTATTTT. Its translation: CASRSGTGRSADTQYF. Based on the CDR3 plus reference TRBV19 and TRBJ2-3, the full variable domain is DGGITQSPKYLFRKEGQNVTLSCEQNLNHDAMYWYRQDPGQGLRLIYYSQIVNDFQKGDIAEGYSVSREKKESFPLTVTSAQKNPTAFYLCASRSGTGRSADTQYFGPGTRLTVL.

The chain carries TRBV6-5 and TRBJ2-3, with D unclear. The CDR3 loop spans 13 amino acids. CDR1 is MNHEY, CDR2 SVGAGI, per germline. Trimming cost V 0 bases and J 10 bases, with 11 bases left between them. This chain's CDR3 is CASSYSTVSPQYF. The CDR3, as DNA: TGTGCCAGCAGTTACTCGACCGTTTCTCCGCAGTATTTT.

CDR3 nucleotides: TGTGCCAGCAGCCAAGGATGGACGGTTGATGGCTACACCTTC. Translated: CASSQGWTVDGYTF. The rearrangement joins TRBV3-1 (or the pseudogene TRBV3-2) to TRBJ1-2; no firm D call. Germline assignment: CDR1 LGHDT and CDR2 YNNKEL (reference sequence). CDR3 length: 14 amino acids. Trimming left V 1 base short and J 6 bases short, with 12 bases between.

The genes are TRBV3-1 (or the pseudogene TRBV3-2) and TRBJ2-5; TRBD1 might be the D (5 bases). Germline V gene data show CDR1 as LGHDT and CDR2 as YNNKEL (reference sequence). This CDR3 is built from 15 residues. The ends were cut back, 0 bases at V and 5 bases at J, with 13 bases in the middle. CDR3 DNA sequence: TGTGCCAGCAGCCAAGATTCGACAGTAGGTGAGACCCAGTACTTC. This sequence encodes CASSQDSTVGETQYF.

V usage is TRBV21-1 and J usage is TRBJ2-7. TRBV21-1 is a pseudogene. CDR3 length: 14 residues. This CDR3 reads CASNTRGRSYEQYF. CDR3 in DNA: TGTGCCAGCAATACCCGCGGCAGGTCCTACGAGCAGTACTTC.

V usage is TRBV3-1 (or the pseudogene TRBV3-2) and J usage is TRBJ2-1, with 7 bases identical to TRBD2. Germline lookup yields CDR1 LGHDT and CDR2 YNNKEL (reference sequence). Germline trimming cut 4 bases from V and 8 bases from J; bases unmatched to any gene: 11. This CDR3 contains 15 residues. CDR3 region: CASSLRPGREDEQFF. CDR3 DNA: TGTGCCAGCAGCCTTAGACCGGGACGGGAGGATGAGCAGTTCTTC.

The V call is TRBV10-3, the J call TRBJ1-1; D gene uncertain. The V gene's germline CDR1 is ENHRY and CDR2 SYGVKD. The V end lost 7 bases, the J end lost 4 bases, and 13 bases lay between the germline ends. The CDR3 spans 13 residues. This CDR3 reads CAITIGSSTEAFF. The CDR3 region has the DNA TGTGCCATCACTATCGGGTCGAGCACTGAAGCTTTCTTT.

The rearrangement joins TRBV30 to TRBJ2-2; D unclear. The CDR3 length is 13 residues. Trimming took off 5 bases at V and 2 bases at J, with 9 bases between the two ends. The germline V gene has CDR1 GTSNPN and CDR2 SVGIG (reference sequence). This CDR3 is CAWAAGNTGELFF. The CDR3 DNA is TGTGCCTGGGCGGCAGGAAACACCGGGGAGCTGTTTTTT. The full variable domain, its missing parts supplied by reference TRBV30 and TRBJ2-2, is SQTIHQWPATLVQPVGSPLSLECTVEGTSNPNLYWYRQAAGRGLQLLFYSVGIGQISSEVPQNLSASRPQDRQFILSSKKLLLSDSGFYLCAWAAGNTGELFFGEGSRLTVL.

The rearrangement joins TRBV2 to TRBJ1-3, with 9 bases identical to TRBD1. V dropped 6 bases and J dropped 3; count of bases not matched to a gene: 3. The length of the CDR3 is 14 residues. Germline CDR1 reads SNHLY; CDR2 reads FYNNEI. The DNA of the CDR3 is TGTGCCAGCAGGAGACAGGGGGTTGGAAACACCATATATTTT. Amino acid sequence: CASRRQGVGNTIYF.

To note about this clone: The sample contains more than one DNA sequence encoding this CDR3. The chain employs TRBV27 and TRBJ1-6; a possible D gene is TRBD1 (5 bases). The CDR3 totals 16 residues. Between the trimmed V and J ends, which lost 0 bases and 4 bases, there was a span of 10 bases. The germline V gene encodes CDR1 MNHEY and CDR2 SMNVEV (reference sequence). The CDR3 loop is CASSLSRGRYNSPLHF. The CDR3 nucleotides read TGTGCCAGCAGTTTATCTAGGGGCAGGTATAATTCACCCCTCCACTTT.

The V and J genes are TRBV7-9 and TRBJ1-1; D remains unclear. The CDR3 consists of 16 residues. Germline lookup yields CDR1 SEHNR and CDR2 FQNEAQ (reference sequence). V was cut by 1 base and J by 1 base, with 13 bases left in between. CDR3 residues: CASSLDRPDGNTEAFF. The DNA for the CDR3 is TGTGCCAGCAGCTTAGATCGCCCGGACGGGAACACTGAAGCTTTCTTT.

This chain uses TRBV6-5 with TRBJ1-2; possibly TRBD1 for D (5 bases). This CDR3 has 13 residues. CDR1 MNHEY and CDR2 SVGAGI come from the germline V gene. Trimming pared 7 bases from V and 5 bases from J, leaving 14 bases between. In nucleotides, the CDR3 is TGTGCCAGCATGGGCGGGGCCTCGTATGGCTACACCTTC. It translates to CASMGGASYGYTF.

The V call is TRBV4-3, the J call TRBJ1-3; unclear D gene. The germline V gene encodes CDR1 LGHNA and CDR2 YSLEER. Trimming stripped 1 base from V and 0 bases from J, with 10 bases between. CDR3 size: 16 residues. CDR3 nucleotides: TGCGCCAGCAGCCAAGTCCGGCGATTCTCTGGAAACACCATATATTTT. Translated: CASSQVRRFSGNTIYF.

This rearrangement joins TRBV7-6 to TRBJ2-7; 9 bases agree with TRBD1. The CDR3 loop spans 16 amino acids. Germline trimming cut 5 bases from V and 7 bases from J; bases unmatched to any gene: 15. In germline, CDR1 is SGHVS, CDR2 FNYEAQ. The CDR3 region has the DNA TGTGCCAGCAGCCCCCAGGTCCGGGGACAGGGAGGTGAGCAGTACTTC. This gives the protein CASSPQVRGQGGEQYF.

V usage is TRBV11-2 and J usage is TRBJ1-2; D ambiguous. Trimming pared 4 bases from V and 5 bases from J, leaving 11 bases between. Germline-derived CDR1 and CDR2 are SGHAT and FQNNGV. The CDR3 consists of 13 residues. In DNA form, the CDR3 reads TGTGCCAGCAGCTCCGGGCTTGGTTATGGCTACACCTTC. Protein: CASSSGLGYGYTF.

The chain couples TRBV11-2 to TRBJ2-7; D might be TRBD2 (7 bases). Germline loops: CDR1 SGHAT, CDR2 FQNNGV. The CDR3 is 16 residues long. Trimming cost V 5 bases and J 2 bases, with 19 bases left between them. This CDR3 is CASSGGGGRRAYEQYF. The CDR3 nucleotides read TGTGCCAGCAGCGGTGGGGGGGGCAGGAGGGCCTACGAGCAGTACTTC. Together with reference TRBV11-2 and TRBJ2-7, the CDR3 gives the full variable domain: EAGVAQSPRYKIIEKRQSVAFWCNPISGHATLYWYQQILGQGPKLLIQFQNNGVVDDSQLPKDRFSAERLKGVDSTLKIQPAKLEDSAVYLCASSGGGGRRAYEQYFGPGTRLTVT.

The rearrangement joins TRBV5-1 to TRBJ1-4; no clear D gene. The CDR3 spans 13 residues. In germline, CDR1 is SGHRS, CDR2 YFSETQ. Trimming cost V 0 bases and J 5 bases, with 5 bases left between them. The CDR3 is CASSLDFNEKLFF. CDR3 DNA: TGCGCCAGCAGCTTGGACTTCAATGAAAAACTGTTTTTT.

The CDR3 nucleotides read TGTGCCAGCAGTGAACTTCAAAGGCATCAGCCCCAGCATTTT. It encodes CASSELQRHQPQHF. The rearrangement uses TRBV2 and TRBJ1-5; D not resolved. CDR3 length: 14 amino acids. V was pared by 2 bases and J by 5 bases, with 10 bases between. Germline-derived CDR1 and CDR2 are SNHLY and FYNNEI.

This clone was counted between two and nine times. Other DNA sequences from this sample encode an identical CDR3 as well. The chain recombines TRBV19 with TRBJ2-5, with D perhaps matching TRBD1 (6 bases). Germline V gene lookup returns CDR1 LNHDA and CDR2 SQIVND (reference sequence). This CDR3 has 12 amino acids. V shed 5 bases and J shed 4 bases, with 8 bases lying between them. The CDR3 loop is CASSRGGETQYF. The CDR3 nucleotides are TGTGCCAGTAGTCGAGGGGGAGAGACCCAGTACTTC.

The chain has TRBV5-4 and TRBJ1-6; 9 bases fit TRBD1. Germline-derived CDR1 and CDR2 are SGHNT and YYREEE (reference sequence). CDR3 length: 15 amino acids. V dropped 0 bases and J dropped 10; count of bases not matched to a gene: 5. The CDR3 region is CASSLVTGGGSPLHF. The CDR3 DNA reads as TGTGCCAGCAGCTTGGTGACAGGGGGAGGCTCACCCCTCCACTTT.